The clone carrying this T cell receptor beta chain was seen more than once but under ten times. The data were taken from a study of blood T cell repertoires in COVID-19. About the research overall: The origin of the acute and convalescent COVID-19 samples was the United States, Italy and Spain.

The V end was cut by 3 bases, the J end by 0 bases, with 7 bases between. CDR1 SGDLS and CDR2 YYNGEE come from the germline V gene. The CDR3 is made up of 14 amino acids. Sequencing used immunoSEQ multiplex PCR; TCRdb keeps in-frame clones, though not all of them. The table lists around 78,000 clones, approximately 84% of them singletons. The sequence was collected from a man between 65 and 85 years old with active or convalescent COVID-19. Sequencing was done on a sample of peripheral blood. This chain uses TRBV9 with TRBJ1-3; the D is unclear. CDR3 loop: CASSGAVSGNTIYF. The CDR3 region has the DNA TGTGCCAGCAGCGGGGCCGTCTCTGGAAACACCATATATTTT.